A single sample gave rise to the 9 T cell receptor beta chains below, sequenced in a study of siplizumab effects on memory and regulatory T cells. Sequencing used immunoSEQ multiplex PCR; TCRdb keeps in-frame clones, though not all of them. The profile shows roughly 110,000 clones, about 94% of them singletons. Material for sequencing was non-Treg CD4+ T cells sorted from blood. These TCRs come from a human donor in good health.

The V gene is TRBV4-1, the J gene TRBJ2-7; D is unclear. The CDR3 sequence is 13 residues long. Between the trimmed V and J ends, which lost 4 bases and 5 bases, there was a span of 12 bases. CDR1 MGHRA and CDR2 YSYEKL come from the germline V gene. The DNA for the CDR3 is TGCGCCAGCAGCCGGTTTGGTGGGGACGAGCAGTACTTC. Amino acid sequence: CASSRFGGDEQYF.

The chain carries TRBV9 and TRBJ2-1; D might be TRBD2 (5 bases). V was clipped by 3 bases and J by 9 bases, with 7 bases between them. The germline CDR1 and CDR2 sequences are SGDLS and YYNGEE. The CDR3 is 11 residues long. The CDR3 region is CASSARGEQFF. DNA of the CDR3: TGTGCCAGCAGCGCCCGGGGTGAGCAGTTCTTC. The whole variable domain, filled in from reference TRBV9 and TRBJ2-1, reads DSGVTQTPKHLITATGQRVTLRCSPRSGDLSVYWYQQSLDQGLQFLIQYYNGEERAKGNILERFSAQQFPDLHSELNLSSLELGDSALYFCASSARGEQFFGPGTRLTVL.

The rearrangement links TRBV12-5 to TRBJ2-7, with 9 bases fitting TRBD1. Germline V gives CDR1 LGHNT, CDR2 FRNRAP. The CDR3 covers 16 residues. V lost 0 bases and J lost 2; bases outside the gene matches: 5. The CDR3 DNA follows: TGTGCTAGTGGTTTGGTAAGGGGGACAGGGACCTACGAGCAGTACTTC. Encoded protein: CASGLVRGTGTYEQYF.

V is TRBV6-1 and J is TRBJ2-5; tentatively, D is TRBD1 or TRBD2 (5 bases each). This CDR3 contains 15 residues. Trimming pared 2 bases from V and 11 bases from J, leaving 21 bases between. Germline CDR1 reads MNHNS; CDR2 reads SASEGT. The CDR3 DNA reads as TGTGCCAGCAGTGAAACCTCGGGACCCATTATCGGGCAGTACTTC. Residues: CASSETSGPIIGQYF.

The chain has TRBV7-6 and TRBJ2-7, with 11 bases aligning to TRBD2. The CDR3 spans 17 residues. Trimming took 4 bases from V and 5 from J; bases not matched to a gene: 13. Germline assignment: CDR1 SGHVS and CDR2 FNYEAQ. DNA for the CDR3: TGTGCCAGCAGCTCCCGATTACTAGCGGGGGTCATCCACGAGCAGTACTTC. It is translated as CASSSRLLAGVIHEQYF.

This clone has a single count. CDR3 residues: CASSSTTATGGVFSTNEKLFF. CDR3 nucleotides: TGTGCCAGCAGTTCGACAACCGCGACAGGGGGCGTTTTTTCAACTAATGAAAAACTGTTTTTT. The V and J genes are TRBV28 and TRBJ1-4; 10 nucleotides align to TRBD1. CDR1 is MDHEN, CDR2 SYDVKM, per germline. The CDR3 length is 21 residues. Germline trimming cut 4 bases from V and 0 bases from J; bases unmatched to any gene: 17.

The chain joins TRBV19 to TRBJ1-1; D remains unclear. V lost 8 bases to trimming and J lost 5 bases, with 21 bases between them. The CDR3 is 15 amino acids. Germline CDR1 is LNHDA and CDR2 is SQIVND (reference sequence). In DNA form, the CDR3 reads TGTGCCAGTGGTTTTGAAGCTCAGAGCTCGACTGAAGCTTTCTTT. It is translated as CASGFEAQSSTEAFF.

The chain carries TRBV7-2 and TRBJ2-5; D is perhaps TRBD1 (6 bases). There are 14 residues in the CDR3. Trimming removed 7 bases from V and 2 bases from J, with 14 bases in between. Germline-derived CDR1 and CDR2 are SGHTA and FQGNSA. The CDR3 DNA reads as TGTGCCAGCACCCGAACAGGGTTTCAAGAGACCCAGTACTTC. It encodes CASTRTGFQETQYF.

J is TRBJ2-1 and V is TRBV18; 9 bases agree with TRBD1. CDR1 and CDR2 (germline): KGHSH, LQKENI. The CDR3 totals 14 residues. The V and J ends lost 2 bases and 8 bases, in that order; junction bases with no gene match: 4. The CDR3 nucleotides read TGTGCCAGCTCACCAGTGGGACAGGGTTATGAGCAGTTCTTC. It specifies CASSPVGQGYEQFF.